The 28 T cell receptor beta chains given below trace back to one sample, sequenced in a study of cytomegalovirus exposure and HLA in healthy donors. Assay: immunoSEQ multiplex PCR; the TCRdb copy retains only in-frame clones and omits some. This sample carries about 140,000 clones, roughly four fifths of them seen once, and the ten largest clones take over 1.1%. Sequenced material: PBMCs. The receptors were sampled from a woman aged 25-40 years in good health and CMV-seronegative.

The gene calls are TRBV11-1 and TRBJ2-2, with 8 bases that match TRBD2. Germline lookup yields CDR1 SGHAT and CDR2 FQDESV (reference sequence). The V segment lost 8 bases and the J segment 0 bases; nucleotides outside the gene matches: 8. This CDR3 comprises 16 residues. The CDR3 bases are TGTGCCAGCTCCACTGGAGCGGGGGCGAACACCGGGGAGCTGTTTTTT. Encoded protein: CASSTGAGANTGELFF. Looking up the rest from reference TRBV11-1 and TRBJ2-2 gives the full variable domain: EAEVAQSPRYKITEKSQAVAFWCDPISGHATLYWYRQILGQGPELLVQFQDESVVDDSQLPKDRFSAERLKGVDSTLKIQPAELGDSAMYLCASSTGAGANTGELFFGEGSRLTVL.

The chain couples TRBV27 to TRBJ1-4; maybe TRBD1 (5 bases). The CDR3 spans 15 residues. V lost 5 bases and J 5 bases, leaving 15 bases between the germline ends. Germline CDR1 and CDR2: MNHEY and SMNVEV (reference sequence). CDR3 loop: CASSTQDRINEKLFF. The CDR3 region has the DNA TGTGCCAGCAGTACACAGGATCGCATCAATGAAAAACTGTTTTTT.

This chain connects TRBV9 to TRBJ2-1, with TRBD2 matching over 9 bases. The CDR3 contains 15 residues. The J segment lost 7 bases and the V segment lost 0 bases, leaving 5 bases of the junction unmatched. Germline CDR1 and CDR2: SGDLS and YYNGEE. This chain's CDR3 is CASSVGLAGVNEQFF. The CDR3 coding sequence is TGTGCCAGCAGCGTAGGGTTAGCGGGGGTTAATGAGCAGTTCTTC.

V usage is TRBV18 and J usage is TRBJ1-2, with 7 bases matching TRBD1. There are 16 residues in the CDR3. Trimming at V came to 5 bases and at J to 0 bases, leaving 9 bases not matched to a gene. The germline CDR1 and CDR2 sequences are KGHSH and LQKENI. DNA of the CDR3: TGTGCCAGCTCAAGCGGACAGGTCCGGGCTAACTATGGCTACACCTTC. It translates to CASSSGQVRANYGYTF. Based on the CDR3 plus reference TRBV18 and TRBJ1-2, the full variable domain is NAGVMQNPRHLVRRRGQEARLRCSPMKGHSHVYWYRQLPEEGLKFMVYLQKENIIDESGMPKERFSAEFPKEGPSILRIQQVVRGDSAAYFCASSSGQVRANYGYTFGSGTRLTVV.

This chain links TRBV4-2 with TRBJ2-7, with TRBD2 matching over 7 bases. The CDR3 covers 15 residues. In germline, CDR1 is LGHNA, CDR2 YNFKEQ. Unmatched junction bases numbered 6, after V lost 0 bases and J lost 4 bases. The CDR3 is CASSQDRGGSYEQYF. The CDR3 region has the DNA TGTGCCAGCAGCCAAGATCGCGGGGGATCGTACGAGCAGTACTTC.

This clone has a single count. This rearrangement joins TRBV4-2 to TRBJ1-1; TRBD1 agrees at 9 bases. V gave up 3 bases and J gave up 1 base; unmatched junction bases: 3. This CDR3 has 15 amino acids. Germline V gene sequence: CDR1 LGHNA, CDR2 YNFKEQ. Here the CDR3 reads CASSQPGQGNTEAFF. The CDR3 DNA sequence: TGTGCCAGCAGCCAGCCGGGACAGGGGAACACTGAAGCTTTCTTT.

The rearrangement uses TRBV7-9 and TRBJ1-1; D not resolved. The germline V gene has CDR1 SEHNR and CDR2 FQNEAQ (reference sequence). The CDR3 length is 14 residues. Trimming cost V 5 bases and J 5 bases, with 15 bases left between them. DNA for the CDR3: TGTGCCAGCAGCAGGTGGGAGGCCGGAACTGAAGCTTTCTTT. This codes for CASSRWEAGTEAFF.

This rearrangement joins TRBV5-1 to TRBJ2-7; 10 bases are a match to TRBD1. V trimming: 0 bases; J trimming: 6 bases; junction bases outside the gene matches: 6. The germline V gene has CDR1 SGHRS and CDR2 YFSETQ. The CDR3 covers 15 residues. CDR3 DNA sequence: TGCGCCAGCAGCTTGGGGGGGACAGGGGCTGTCGAGCAGTACTTC. As protein: CASSLGGTGAVEQYF.

This clone was recorded once. The V call is TRBV10-2, the J call TRBJ2-7; 10 bases match TRBD1. The CDR3 loop spans 14 amino acids. CDR1 is WSHSY and CDR2 is SAAADI in the germline V gene. J gave up 5 bases and V 3 bases, and 4 bases lay outside the gene matches. CDR3 in amino acids: CASSDPGTGDEQYF. The CDR3 DNA is TGCGCCAGCAGTGACCCTGGGACAGGGGACGAGCAGTACTTC.

In regard to this clone: Other DNA sequences of this sample code for an identical CDR3. The V call is TRBV7-9, the J call TRBJ2-7; D not certain. Trimming cost V 4 bases and J 0 bases, with 4 bases left between them. This CDR3 has 12 amino acids. CDR1 and CDR2 from the germline V gene are SEHNR and FQNEAQ (reference sequence). In nucleotides, the CDR3 is TGTGCCAGCAGCTCCAGCTCCTACGAGCAGTACTTC. As protein: CASSSSSYEQYF.

This clone came up once. The CDR3 DNA reads TGCGCCAGCAGAACATCAATTACAGGGAGGGCCACTGAAGCTTTCTTT. It encodes CASRTSITGRATEAFF. V gene TRBV5-1 combines with J gene TRBJ1-1, with a tentative D call TRBD1 (6 bases). V gave up 5 bases and J gave up 4 bases, with 21 bases separating them. The CDR3 totals 16 residues. Germline V gives CDR1 SGHRS, CDR2 YFSETQ.

V usage is TRBV30 and J usage is TRBJ1-2; D is unresolved. Germline V CDR1 and CDR2: GTSNPN, SVGIG (reference sequence). This CDR3 is built from 12 residues. Trimming left V 5 bases short and J 8 bases short, with 15 bases between. CDR3 loop: CAWGGLGVGYTF. The CDR3 DNA is TGTGCCTGGGGAGGATTGGGAGTGGGCTACACCTTC.

This clone was picked up one time. This chain links TRBV27 with TRBJ2-7, with 7 bases fitting TRBD1. The germline V gene has CDR1 MNHEY and CDR2 SMNVEV (reference sequence). This CDR3 region has 15 residues. The V and J ends lost 4 bases and 4 bases, in that order; junction bases with no gene match: 10. CDR3 DNA: TGTGCCAGCAGTTCTAAACAGGGGCTGAATTACGAGCAGTACTTC. Translating it yields CASSSKQGLNYEQYF.

This rearrangement joins TRBV2 to TRBJ2-2, with 7 bases fitting TRBD1. J was trimmed by 4 bases and V by 4 bases; bases with no gene match: 6. The CDR3 runs 15 residues. CDR1 SNHLY and CDR2 FYNNEI come from the germline V gene. This CDR3 is CASSVLGGSTGELFF. The CDR3 DNA follows: TGTGCCAGCAGTGTTTTAGGGGGCAGCACCGGGGAGCTGTTTTTT.

The CDR3 is CASSFMGEGTDTQYF. The DNA of the CDR3 is TGTGCCAGCAGTTTCATGGGGGAGGGGACAGATACGCAGTATTTT. This chain links TRBV27 with TRBJ2-3; TRBD2 agrees at 7 bases. Germline V CDR1 and CDR2: MNHEY, SMNVEV (reference sequence). The CDR3 is 15 residues long. The junction had 6 bases not matched to a gene; V was cut back by 3 bases and J by 3 bases.

V is TRBV10-3 and J is TRBJ1-1; D uncertain. From germline, CDR1 is ENHRY and CDR2 SYGVKD. The ends were cut back, 4 bases at V and 5 bases at J, with 14 bases in the middle. The CDR3 runs 14 residues. The CDR3 nucleotides read TGTGCCATCAGTGTGGGCGGGAAAGGGACTGAAGCTTTCTTT. Amino acid sequence: CAISVGGKGTEAFF.

A few counts support this clone. This sequence joins TRBV5-6 and TRBJ1-2, with D maybe TRBD1 (6 bases). Per the germline V gene, CDR1 is SGHDT and CDR2 is YYEEEE. This CDR3 comprises 14 residues. V gave up 0 bases and J gave up 1 base, with 7 bases separating them. CDR3 in amino acids: CASSLEGGNYGYTF. In DNA, the CDR3 is TGTGCCAGCAGCTTGGAAGGGGGTAACTATGGCTACACCTTC.

V and J are TRBV5-1 and TRBJ2-1; D might be TRBD1 (6 bases). Trimming stripped 0 bases from V and 6 bases from J, with 10 bases between. This CDR3 has 14 residues. The germline V gene encodes CDR1 SGHRS and CDR2 YFSETQ. The CDR3 DNA follows: TGCGCCAGCAGCTTGGACGGCAGGGGCAATGAGCAGTTCTTC. Its protein is CASSLDGRGNEQFF.

The chain links TRBV2 to TRBJ2-1; 7 positions match TRBD2. The V gene's germline CDR1 is SNHLY and CDR2 FYNNEI. This CDR3 has 15 amino acids. Trimming removed 3 bases from V and 0 bases from J; junction bases left unmatched: 2. CDR3 in amino acids: CASSEGLSSYNEQFF. CDR3 nucleotide sequence: TGTGCCAGCAGTGAGGGACTAAGCTCCTACAATGAGCAGTTCTTC.

The chain uses TRBV5-1 and TRBJ1-2; 7 positions agree with TRBD1. Germline lookup yields CDR1 SGHRS and CDR2 YFSETQ. J lost 1 base, V lost 5 bases, and 8 bases had no gene match. This CDR3 is 15 amino acids long. CDR3 sequence reads: CASRRTGTDNYGYTF. For the CDR3, the DNA is TGCGCCAGCAGGCGGACGGGGACAGATAACTATGGCTACACCTTC.

V gene TRBV6-5 combines with J gene TRBJ2-2; 7 bases agree with TRBD1. This CDR3 contains 14 residues. CDR1 is MNHEY and CDR2 is SVGAGI in the germline V gene. J gave up 5 bases and V 0 bases, and 0 bases lay outside the gene matches. The CDR3 protein is CASSYSRGTGELFF. Written as DNA, the CDR3 is TGTGCCAGCAGTTACTCCAGGGGGACCGGGGAGCTGTTTTTT.

The V gene is TRBV28, the J gene TRBJ2-5; maybe TRBD1 (5 bases). The CDR3 covers 14 residues. Germline values: CDR1 MDHEN, CDR2 SYDVKM. V shed 3 bases and J shed 9 bases, with 17 bases lying between them. CDR3 DNA sequence: TGTGCCAGCAGTTTGTCGGGTCAGGTCAGGGCCCAGTACTTC. Amino acids: CASSLSGQVRAQYF. The variable domain in full, with the rest retrieved from reference TRBV28 and TRBJ2-5, is DVKVTQSSRYLVKRTGEKVFLECVQDMDHENMFWYRQDPGLGLRLIYFSYDVKMKEKGDIPEGYSVSREKKERFSLILESASTNQTSMYLCASSLSGQVRAQYFGPGTRLLVL.

This chain links TRBV5-1 with TRBJ2-6, with D possibly TRBD1 on 7 matching bases. The CDR3 extends over 16 amino acids. Trimming pared 4 bases from V and 2 bases from J, leaving 13 bases between. CDR1 and CDR2 (germline): SGHRS, YFSETQ. The DNA of the CDR3 is TGCGCCAGCAGCCCGGAGGGGGCCACTGGGGCCAACGTCCTGACTTTC. This encodes CASSPEGATGANVLTF.

The V gene is TRBV6-6, the J gene TRBJ1-2; 7 bases are a match to TRBD1. V shed 6 bases, J shed 3 bases, and the junction held 7 bases outside the gene matches. CDR3 length: 14 amino acids. Germline V gene data show CDR1 as MNHNY and CDR2 as SVGAGI (reference sequence). This CDR3 reads CASRAPGQYYGYTF. DNA of the CDR3: TGTGCCAGCAGGGCTCCGGGACAGTACTATGGCTACACCTTC.

The chain couples TRBV29-1 to TRBJ2-6; D is unclear. Trimming removed 6 bases from V and 0 bases from J, with 12 bases in between. In germline, CDR1 is SQVTM, CDR2 ANQGSEA. CDR3 length: 15 residues. The CDR3 DNA follows: TGCAGCGTCGGCACGGGTCGCTCTGGGGCCAACGTCCTGACTTTC. As protein: CSVGTGRSGANVLTF.

The rearrangement links TRBV5-1 to TRBJ2-4; 8 bases are shared with TRBD1. CDR1 is SGHRS and CDR2 is YFSETQ in the germline V gene. The CDR3 length is 16 residues. V shed 1 base and J 7 bases; nucleotides not matched to a gene: 10. The DNA for the CDR3 is TGCGCCAGCAGCTTGACCATGACAGGGGTTCAGAACATTCAGTACTTC. This encodes CASSLTMTGVQNIQYF.

This chain uses TRBV13 with TRBJ2-5; D possibly corresponds to TRBD2 (6 bases). Trimming took 4 bases from V and 5 from J, leaving 20 bases between them. The CDR3 has 16 amino acids. Germline values: CDR1 PRHDT, CDR2 FYEKMQ (reference sequence). As DNA, the CDR3 is TGTGCCAGCAGCTCTCCCGGAATTGGGGGGATGGAGACCCAGTACTTC. Residues: CASSSPGIGGMETQYF.

This rearrangement joins TRBV6-1 to TRBJ2-5; possible D gene TRBD1, 6 bases. The CDR3 length is 15 residues. Trimming removed 7 bases from V and 5 bases from J, with 20 bases in between. Germline V gene sequence: CDR1 MNHNS, CDR2 SASEGT. CDR3 DNA sequence: TGTGCCAGCACCGGGTCTCGGGACAATGGGGAGACCCAGTACTTC. Amino acids: CASTGSRDNGETQYF.